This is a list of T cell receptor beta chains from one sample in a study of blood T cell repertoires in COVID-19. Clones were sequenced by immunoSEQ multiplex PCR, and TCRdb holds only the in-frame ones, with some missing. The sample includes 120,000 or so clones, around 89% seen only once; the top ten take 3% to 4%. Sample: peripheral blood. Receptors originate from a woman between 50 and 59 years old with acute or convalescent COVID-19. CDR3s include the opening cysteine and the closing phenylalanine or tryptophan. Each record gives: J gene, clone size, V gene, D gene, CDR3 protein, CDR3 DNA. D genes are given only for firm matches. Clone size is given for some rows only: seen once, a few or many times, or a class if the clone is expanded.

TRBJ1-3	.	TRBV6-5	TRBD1	CASSYGQGLNTIYF	TGTGCCAGCAGTTATGGACAGGGGTTAAACACCATATATTTT
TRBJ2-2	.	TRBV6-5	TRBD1	CASSRTGRNTGELFF	TGTGCCAGCAGTCGGACAGGACGGAACACCGGGGAGCTGTTTTTT
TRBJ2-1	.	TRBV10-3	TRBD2	CAISELAGPGTFF	TGTGCCATCAGTGAACTAGCGGGGCCGGGCACGTTCTTC
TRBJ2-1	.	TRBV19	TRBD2	CASRAGATYNEQFF	TGTGCCAGTAGAGCGGGAGCGACCTACAATGAGCAGTTCTTC
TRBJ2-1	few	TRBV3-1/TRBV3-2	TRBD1	CASSPGTGTYNEQFF	TGTGCCAGCAGCCCCGGGACAGGGACTTACAATGAGCAGTTCTTC
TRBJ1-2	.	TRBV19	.	CASSADRLPYGYTF	TGTGCCAGTAGCGCAGACAGGCTCCCCTATGGCTACACCTTC
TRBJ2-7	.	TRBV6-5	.	CAGGTASYEQYF	TGTGCCGGCGGGACAGCTAGTTACGAGCAGTACTTC
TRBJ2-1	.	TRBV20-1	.	CSVIPNEQFF	TGCAGTGTAATCCCGAATGAGCAGTTCTTC
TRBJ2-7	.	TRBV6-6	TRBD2	CASSYRTSGSRGEQYF	TGTGCCAGCAGTTATCGGACTAGCGGGAGTCGGGGGGAGCAGTACTTC
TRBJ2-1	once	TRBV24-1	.	CATSDFRGTSSYNEQFF	TGTGCCACCAGTGATTTTAGAGGGACATCCTCCTACAATGAGCAGTTCTTC
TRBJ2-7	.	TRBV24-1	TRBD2	CATSETSGGLAEQYF	TGTGCCACCAGTGAGACTAGCGGGGGCTTGGCCGAGCAGTACTTC
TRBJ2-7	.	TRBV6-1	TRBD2	CASSERGLRVSGRSEQYF	TGTGCCAGCAGTGAAAGGGGGCTCAGGGTTAGCGGGAGGTCCGAGCAGTACTTC
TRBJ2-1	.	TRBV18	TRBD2	CASSPGREGYNEQFF	TGTGCCAGCTCACCAGGGCGGGAGGGATACAATGAGCAGTTCTTC
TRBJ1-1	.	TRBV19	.	CASIRTGMNTEAFF	TGTGCCAGTATCCGGACTGGAATGAACACTGAAGCTTTCTTT
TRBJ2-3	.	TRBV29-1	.	CSVDLSTDTQYF	TGCAGCGTTGACTTAAGCACAGATACGCAGTATTTT
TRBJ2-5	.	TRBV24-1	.	CATSHGSRETQYF	TGTGCCACCTCGCATGGGAGCAGGGAGACCCAGTACTTC
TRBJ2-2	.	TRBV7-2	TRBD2	CASSLAVAGGQNTGELFF	TGTGCCAGCAGCTTAGCCGTAGCGGGAGGGCAGAACACCGGGGAGCTGTTTTTT
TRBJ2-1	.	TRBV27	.	CASSLASSSYNEQFF	TGTGCCAGCAGCCTAGCGAGTAGCTCCTACAATGAGCAGTTCTTC
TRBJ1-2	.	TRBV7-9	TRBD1	CASSSRDRGLSGYTF	TGTGCCAGCAGCTCCCGGGACAGGGGGCTTAGTGGCTACACCTTC
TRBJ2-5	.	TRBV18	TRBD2	CASSPRTSGREETQYF	TGTGCCAGCTCACCTCGGACTAGCGGGAGGGAAGAGACCCAGTACTTC
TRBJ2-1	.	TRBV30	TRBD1	CAWSVLGDRAPPSYNEQFF	TGTGCCTGGAGTGTACTAGGGGACAGGGCGCCCCCCTCCTACAATGAGCAGTTCTTC
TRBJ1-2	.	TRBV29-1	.	CSAPETRQAYGYTF	TGCAGCGCCCCCGAAACGAGACAGGCCTATGGCTACACCTTC
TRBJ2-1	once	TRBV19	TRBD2	CASSIASGRYNEQFF	TGTGCCAGTAGTATCGCTAGCGGGAGGTACAATGAGCAGTTCTTC
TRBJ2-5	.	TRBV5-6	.	CASSFSGTQYF	TGTGCCAGCAGCTTCTCGGGGACCCAGTACTTC
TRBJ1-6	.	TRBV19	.	CASSMREINSPLHF	TGTGCCAGTAGTATGAGGGAAATTAATTCACCCCTCCACTTT
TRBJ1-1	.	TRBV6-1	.	CASSENPGVGTEAFF	TGTGCCAGCAGTGAAAATCCAGGGGTGGGCACTGAAGCTTTCTTT
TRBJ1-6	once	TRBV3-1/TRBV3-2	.	CASSQGSGGSPLHF	TGTGCCAGCAGCCAAGGGTCAGGAGGCTCACCCCTCCACTTT
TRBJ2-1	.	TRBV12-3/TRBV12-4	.	CASSLSAGNEQFF	TGTGCCAGCAGTTTAAGTGCGGGCAATGAGCAGTTCTTC
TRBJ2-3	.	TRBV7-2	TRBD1	CASSARQGGVVDTQYF	TGTGCCAGCAGCGCGAGACAGGGCGGAGTGGTTGATACGCAGTATTTT
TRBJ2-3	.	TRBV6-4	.	CASSDSPGYGATDTQYF	TGTGCCAGCAGTGACTCACCGGGTTATGGGGCAACAGATACGCAGTATTTT
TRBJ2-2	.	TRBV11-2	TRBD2	CASSWTSANTGELFF	TGTGCCAGCAGCTGGACTAGCGCCAACACCGGGGAGCTGTTTTTT
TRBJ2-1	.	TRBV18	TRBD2	CASSHSGLAGDYEQFF	TGTGCCAGCTCACACTCGGGACTAGCGGGAGATTATGAGCAGTTCTTC
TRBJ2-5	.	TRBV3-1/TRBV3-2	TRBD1	CASSPPGQVQETQYF	TGTGCCAGCAGCCCGCCGGGACAGGTCCAAGAGACCCAGTACTTC
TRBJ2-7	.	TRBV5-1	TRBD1	CASSSGQGAHEQYF	TGCGCCAGCAGCTCTGGACAGGGGGCCCACGAGCAGTACTTC
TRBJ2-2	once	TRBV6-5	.	CASSSGTLGTGELFF	TGTGCCAGCAGTTCCGGGACTCTGGGAACCGGGGAGCTGTTTTTT
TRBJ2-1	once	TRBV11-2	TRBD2	CASSLGKAGGSYNEQFF	TGTGCCAGCAGCTTAGGGAAAGCGGGAGGGTCCTACAATGAGCAGTTCTTC
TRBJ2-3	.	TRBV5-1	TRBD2	CASSTDPSGSTDTQYF	TGCGCCAGCAGCACCGACCCTAGCGGGAGTACTGATACGCAGTATTTT
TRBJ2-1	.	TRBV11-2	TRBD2	CASSLHAGLAGGYNEQFF	TGTGCCAGCAGCTTACACGCTGGACTAGCGGGAGGGTATAATGAGCAGTTCTTC
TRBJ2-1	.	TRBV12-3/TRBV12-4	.	CASTIGGEQFF	TGTGCCAGCACCATAGGAGGCGAGCAGTTCTTC
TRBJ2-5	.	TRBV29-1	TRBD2	CSVGLAGGSPETQYF	TGCAGCGTTGGGCTAGCGGGAGGAAGTCCAGAGACCCAGTACTTC
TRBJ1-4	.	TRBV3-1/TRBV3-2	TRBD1	CASSLGTGRLEEKLFF	TGTGCCAGCAGCCTAGGGACAGGGAGATTGGAAGAAAAACTGTTTTTT
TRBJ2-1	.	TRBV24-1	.	CATSDRGTADNEQFF	TGTGCCACCAGTGATCGGGGGACAGCGGACAATGAGCAGTTCTTC
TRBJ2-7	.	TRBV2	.	CASSARTARSYEQYF	TGTGCCAGCAGTGCGCGGACAGCCCGGTCCTACGAGCAGTACTTC
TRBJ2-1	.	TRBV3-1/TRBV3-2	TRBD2	CASSQDSSGLLYNEQFF	TGTGCCAGCAGCCAAGATTCCTCGGGACTATTATACAATGAGCAGTTCTTC
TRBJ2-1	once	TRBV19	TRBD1	CASSSDRVSYNEQFF	TGTGCCAGTAGTTCCGACAGGGTTTCCTACAATGAGCAGTTCTTC